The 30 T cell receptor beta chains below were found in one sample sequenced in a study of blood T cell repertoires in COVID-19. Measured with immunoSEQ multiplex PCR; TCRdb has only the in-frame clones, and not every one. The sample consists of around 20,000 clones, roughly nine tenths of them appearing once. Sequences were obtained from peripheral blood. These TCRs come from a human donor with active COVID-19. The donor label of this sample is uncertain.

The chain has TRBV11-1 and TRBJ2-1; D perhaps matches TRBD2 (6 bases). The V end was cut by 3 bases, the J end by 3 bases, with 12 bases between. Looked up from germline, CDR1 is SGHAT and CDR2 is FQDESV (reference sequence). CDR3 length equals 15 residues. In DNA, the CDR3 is TGTGCCAGCAGCTTCTCCGGGAGATTCTACAATGAGCAGTTCTTC. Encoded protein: CASSFSGRFYNEQFF.

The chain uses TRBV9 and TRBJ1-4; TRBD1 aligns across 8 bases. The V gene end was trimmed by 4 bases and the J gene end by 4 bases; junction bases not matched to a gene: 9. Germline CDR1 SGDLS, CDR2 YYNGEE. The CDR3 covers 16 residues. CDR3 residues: CASSKGLGQDNEKLFF. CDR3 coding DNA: TGTGCCAGCAGCAAGGGCCTGGGACAGGATAATGAAAAACTGTTTTTT.

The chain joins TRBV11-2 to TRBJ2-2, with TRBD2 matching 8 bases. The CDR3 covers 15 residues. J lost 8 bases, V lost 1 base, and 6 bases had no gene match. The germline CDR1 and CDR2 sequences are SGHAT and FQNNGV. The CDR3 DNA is TGTGCCAGCAGCTTAGTAGTCGGGAGGGCTGGGGAGCTGTTTTTT. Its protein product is CASSLVVGRAGELFF.

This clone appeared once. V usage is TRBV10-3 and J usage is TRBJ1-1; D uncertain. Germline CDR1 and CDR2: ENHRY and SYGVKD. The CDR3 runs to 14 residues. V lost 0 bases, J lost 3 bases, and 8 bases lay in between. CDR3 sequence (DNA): TGTGCCATCAGTGAGTCGACACTTTACACTGAAGCTTTCTTT. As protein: CAISESTLYTEAFF.

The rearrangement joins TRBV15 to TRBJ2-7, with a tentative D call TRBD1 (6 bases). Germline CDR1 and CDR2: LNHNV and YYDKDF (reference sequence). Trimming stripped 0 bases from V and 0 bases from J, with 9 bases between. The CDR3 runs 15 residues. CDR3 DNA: TGTGCCACCAGCAGAGACCGGACAGTCTCCTACGAGCAGTACTTC. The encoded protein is CATSRDRTVSYEQYF.

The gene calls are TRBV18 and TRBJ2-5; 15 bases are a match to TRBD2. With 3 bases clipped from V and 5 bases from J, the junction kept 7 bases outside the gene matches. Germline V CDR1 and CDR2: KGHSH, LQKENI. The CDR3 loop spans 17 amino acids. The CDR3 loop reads CASSPRTSGGAEETQYF. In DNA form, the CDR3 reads TGTGCCAGCTCACCCCGGACTAGCGGGGGGGCAGAGGAGACCCAGTACTTC.

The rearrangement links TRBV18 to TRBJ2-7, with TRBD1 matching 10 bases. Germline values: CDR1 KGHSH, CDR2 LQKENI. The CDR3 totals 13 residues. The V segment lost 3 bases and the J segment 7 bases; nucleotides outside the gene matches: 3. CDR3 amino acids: CASSPGTGEEQYF. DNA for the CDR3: TGTGCCAGCTCACCCGGGACAGGGGAGGAGCAGTACTTC.

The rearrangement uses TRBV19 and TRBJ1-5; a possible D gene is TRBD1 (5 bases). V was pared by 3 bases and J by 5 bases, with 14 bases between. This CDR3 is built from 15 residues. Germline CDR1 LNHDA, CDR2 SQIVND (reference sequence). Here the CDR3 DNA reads TGTGCCAGTAGTATGGTGGGCAGGGTTGATCAGCCCCAGCATTTT. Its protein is CASSMVGRVDQPQHF.

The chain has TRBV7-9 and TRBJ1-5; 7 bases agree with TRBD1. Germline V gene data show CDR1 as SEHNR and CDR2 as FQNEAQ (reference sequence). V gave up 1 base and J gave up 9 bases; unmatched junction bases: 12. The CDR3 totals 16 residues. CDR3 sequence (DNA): TGTGCCAGCAGCTTAGGCGGTCAGGGGGTGGGCGGGCCCCAGCATTTT. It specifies CASSLGGQGVGGPQHF.

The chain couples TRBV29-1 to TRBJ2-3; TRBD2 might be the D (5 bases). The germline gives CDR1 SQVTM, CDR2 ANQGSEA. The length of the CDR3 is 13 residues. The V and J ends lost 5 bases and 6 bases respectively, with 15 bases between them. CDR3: CSVSENGLDTQYF. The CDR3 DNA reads TGCAGCGTTTCAGAGAACGGACTGGATACGCAGTATTTT.

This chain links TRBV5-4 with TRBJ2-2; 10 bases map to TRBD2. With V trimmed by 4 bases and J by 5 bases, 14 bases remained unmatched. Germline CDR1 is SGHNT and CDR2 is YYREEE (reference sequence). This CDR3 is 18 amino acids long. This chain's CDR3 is CASSPTGGAGGPTGELFF. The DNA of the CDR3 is TGTGCCAGCAGCCCCACGGGCGGAGCGGGAGGGCCGACCGGGGAGCTGTTTTTT.

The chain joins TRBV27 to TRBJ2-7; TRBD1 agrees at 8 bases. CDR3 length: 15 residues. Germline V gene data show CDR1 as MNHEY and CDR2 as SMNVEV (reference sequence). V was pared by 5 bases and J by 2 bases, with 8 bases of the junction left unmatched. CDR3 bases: TGTGCCAGCAGTGGTCCGGACAGGGCCCCCTACGAGCAGTACTTC. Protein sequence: CASSGPDRAPYEQYF.

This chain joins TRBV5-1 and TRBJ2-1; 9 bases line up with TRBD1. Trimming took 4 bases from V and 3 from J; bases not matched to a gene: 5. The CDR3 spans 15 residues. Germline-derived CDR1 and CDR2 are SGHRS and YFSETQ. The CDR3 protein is CASSGGQGIYNEQFF. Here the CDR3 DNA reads TGCGCCAGCAGCGGAGGACAGGGGATCTACAATGAGCAGTTCTTC.

This CDR3 is CASSLGNSRAGSGETQYF. The CDR3, as DNA: TGCGCCAGCAGCTTGGGAAATTCCCGCGCGGGGTCTGGTGAGACCCAGTACTTC. The rearrangement links TRBV5-1 to TRBJ2-5, with D perhaps matching TRBD2 (6 bases). Germline CDR1 is SGHRS and CDR2 is YFSETQ. The CDR3 totals 18 residues. V gave up 0 bases and J gave up 5 bases, with 23 bases separating them.

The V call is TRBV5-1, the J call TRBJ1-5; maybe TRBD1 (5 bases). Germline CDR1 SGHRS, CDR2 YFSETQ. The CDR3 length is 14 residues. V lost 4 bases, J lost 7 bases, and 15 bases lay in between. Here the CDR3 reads CASSVDQGGQPQHF. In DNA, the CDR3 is TGCGCCAGCAGCGTTGACCAGGGAGGCCAGCCCCAGCATTTT.

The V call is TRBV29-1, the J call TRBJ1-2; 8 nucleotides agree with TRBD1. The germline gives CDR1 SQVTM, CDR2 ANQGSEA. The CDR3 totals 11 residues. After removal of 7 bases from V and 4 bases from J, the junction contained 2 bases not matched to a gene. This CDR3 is CSAGQGYGYTF. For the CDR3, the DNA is TGCAGCGCTGGACAGGGCTATGGCTACACCTTC.

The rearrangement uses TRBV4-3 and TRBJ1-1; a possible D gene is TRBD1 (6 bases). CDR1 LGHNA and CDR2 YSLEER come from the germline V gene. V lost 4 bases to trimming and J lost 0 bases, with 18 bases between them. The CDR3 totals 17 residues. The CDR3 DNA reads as TGCGCCAGCAGCCGCCAGTCAGGGGCGTTGATGAACACTGAAGCTTTCTTT. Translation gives CASSRQSGALMNTEAFF.

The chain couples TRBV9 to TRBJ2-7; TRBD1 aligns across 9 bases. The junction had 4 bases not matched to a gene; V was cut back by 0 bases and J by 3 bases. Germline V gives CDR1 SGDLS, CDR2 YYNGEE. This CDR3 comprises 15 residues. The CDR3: CASSVAGQGIYEQYF. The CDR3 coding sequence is TGTGCCAGCAGCGTAGCGGGACAGGGAATCTACGAGCAGTACTTC.

The CDR3 is CATSSQYTEAFF. For the CDR3, the DNA is TGTGCCACCAGCAGCCAGTACACTGAAGCTTTCTTT. This chain links TRBV15 with TRBJ1-1; D ambiguous. The germline gives CDR1 LNHNV, CDR2 YYDKDF (reference sequence). This CDR3 contains 12 residues. V gave up 3 bases and J gave up 3 bases, with 5 bases separating them.

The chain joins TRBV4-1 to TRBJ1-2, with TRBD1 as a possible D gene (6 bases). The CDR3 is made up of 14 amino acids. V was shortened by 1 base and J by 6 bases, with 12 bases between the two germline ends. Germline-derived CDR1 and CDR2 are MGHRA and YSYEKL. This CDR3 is CASSQAQGIHGYTF. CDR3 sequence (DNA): TGCGCCAGCAGCCAAGCCCAGGGGATCCATGGCTACACCTTC.

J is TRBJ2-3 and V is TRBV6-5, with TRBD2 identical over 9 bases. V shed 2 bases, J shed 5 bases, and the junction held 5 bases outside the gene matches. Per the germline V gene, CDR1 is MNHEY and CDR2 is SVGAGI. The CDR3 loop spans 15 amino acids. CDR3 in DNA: TGTGCCAGCAGTTACAGGGCGGGAGGGGGAGATACGCAGTATTTT. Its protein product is CASSYRAGGGDTQYF.

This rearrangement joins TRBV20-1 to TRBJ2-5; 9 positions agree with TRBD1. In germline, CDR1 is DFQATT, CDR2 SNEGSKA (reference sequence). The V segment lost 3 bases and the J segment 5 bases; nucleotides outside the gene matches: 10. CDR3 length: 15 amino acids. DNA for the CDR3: TGCAGTGCTAGTATGCGGGACAGGGTTCATGAGACCCAGTACTTC. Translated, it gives CSASMRDRVHETQYF.

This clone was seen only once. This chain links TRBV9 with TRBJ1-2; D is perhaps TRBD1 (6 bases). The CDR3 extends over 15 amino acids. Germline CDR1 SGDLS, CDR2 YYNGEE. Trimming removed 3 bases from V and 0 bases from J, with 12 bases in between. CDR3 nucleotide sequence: TGTGCCAGCAGCGGTCCGGGACATGCTAACTATGGCTACACCTTC. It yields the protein CASSGPGHANYGYTF.

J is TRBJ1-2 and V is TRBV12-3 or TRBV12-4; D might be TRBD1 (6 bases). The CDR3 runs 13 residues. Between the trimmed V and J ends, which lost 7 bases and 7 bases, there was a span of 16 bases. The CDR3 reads CASKGGAGFGYTF. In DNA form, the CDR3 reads TGTGCCAGCAAAGGGGGGGCGGGGTTTGGCTACACCTTC.

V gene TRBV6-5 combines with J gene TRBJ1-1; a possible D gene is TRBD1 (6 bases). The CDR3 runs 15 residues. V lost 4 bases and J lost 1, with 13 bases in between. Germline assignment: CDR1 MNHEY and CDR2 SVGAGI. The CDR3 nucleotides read TGTGCCAGCAGTTCCTCGGGACATAGGAACACTGAAGCTTTCTTT. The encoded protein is CASSSSGHRNTEAFF.

This chain's CDR3 is CASRPGQYTGELFF. CDR3 DNA sequence: TGTGCCAGCAGACCGGGACAGTACACCGGGGAGCTGTTTTTT. The chain is built from TRBV7-2 and TRBJ2-2; TRBD1 matches 7 bases. The CDR3 has 14 residues. V trimming: 6 bases; J trimming: 3 bases; junction bases outside the gene matches: 4. Germline-derived CDR1 and CDR2 are SGHTA and FQGNSA.

The CDR3 spells CASSSRGDNSPLHF. In DNA form, the CDR3 reads TGTGCCAGCAGTTCCCGGGGAGATAATTCACCCCTCCACTTT. This rearrangement joins TRBV6-2 or TRBV6-3 to TRBJ1-6; D not certain. This CDR3 contains 14 residues. The ends were cut back, 4 bases at V and 5 bases at J, with 9 bases in the middle. Germline V CDR1 and CDR2: MNHEY, SVGEGT.

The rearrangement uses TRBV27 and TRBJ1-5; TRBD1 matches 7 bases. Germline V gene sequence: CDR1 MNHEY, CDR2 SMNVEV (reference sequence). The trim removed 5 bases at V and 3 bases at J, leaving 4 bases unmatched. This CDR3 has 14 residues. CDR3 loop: CASSPTGFNQPQHF. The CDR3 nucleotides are TGTGCCAGCAGTCCGACAGGGTTCAATCAGCCCCAGCATTTT.

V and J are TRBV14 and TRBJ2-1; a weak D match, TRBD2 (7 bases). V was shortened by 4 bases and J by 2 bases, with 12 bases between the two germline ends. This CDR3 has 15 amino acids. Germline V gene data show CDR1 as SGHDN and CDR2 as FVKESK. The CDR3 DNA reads TGTGCCAGCAGCCCGGGGGGCACAACCTACAATGAGCAGTTCTTC. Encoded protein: CASSPGGTTYNEQFF.

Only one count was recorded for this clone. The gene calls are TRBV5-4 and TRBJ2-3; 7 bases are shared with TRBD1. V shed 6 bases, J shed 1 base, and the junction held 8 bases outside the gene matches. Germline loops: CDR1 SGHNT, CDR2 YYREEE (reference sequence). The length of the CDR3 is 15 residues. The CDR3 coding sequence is TGTGCCAGCATCCCACCGGGACAGCGCACAGATACGCAGTATTTT. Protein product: CASIPPGQRTDTQYF. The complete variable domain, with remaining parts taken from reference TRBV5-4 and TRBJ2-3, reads ETGVTQSPTHLIKTRGQQVTLRCSSQSGHNTVSWYQQALGQGPQFIFQYYREEENGRGNFPPRFSGLQFPNYSSELNVNALELDDSALYLCASIPPGQRTDTQYFGPGTRLTVL.